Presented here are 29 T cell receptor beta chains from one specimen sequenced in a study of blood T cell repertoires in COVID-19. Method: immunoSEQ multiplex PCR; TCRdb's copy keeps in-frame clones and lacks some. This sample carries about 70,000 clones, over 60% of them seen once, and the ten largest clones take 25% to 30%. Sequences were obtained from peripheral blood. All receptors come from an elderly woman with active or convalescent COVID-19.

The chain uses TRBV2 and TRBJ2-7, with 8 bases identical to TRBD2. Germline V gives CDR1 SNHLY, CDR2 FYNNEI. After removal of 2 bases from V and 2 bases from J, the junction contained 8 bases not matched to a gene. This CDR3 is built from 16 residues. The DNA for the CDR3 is TGTGCCAGCAGTGAACGCCAGCGGGAGCCTACCTACGAGCAGTACTTC. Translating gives CASSERQREPTYEQYF. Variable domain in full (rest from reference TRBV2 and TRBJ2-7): EPEVTQTPSHQVTQMGQEVILRCVPISNHLYFYWYRQILGQKVEFLVSFYNNEISEKSEIFDDQFSVERPDGSNFTLKIRSTKLEDSAMYFCASSERQREPTYEQYFGPGTRLTVT.

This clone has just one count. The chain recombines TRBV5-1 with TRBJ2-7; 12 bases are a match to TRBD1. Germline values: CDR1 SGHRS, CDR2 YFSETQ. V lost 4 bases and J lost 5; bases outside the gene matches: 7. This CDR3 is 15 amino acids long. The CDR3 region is CASSPGQGAAHEQYF. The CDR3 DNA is TGCGCCAGCAGCCCGGGACAGGGGGCTGCCCACGAGCAGTACTTC.

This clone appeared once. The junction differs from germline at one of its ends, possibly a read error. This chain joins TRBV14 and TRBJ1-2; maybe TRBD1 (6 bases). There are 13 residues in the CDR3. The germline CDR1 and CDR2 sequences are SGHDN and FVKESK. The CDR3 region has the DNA TGTGCCAGCAGCAAAGACAGGAACTATGGCTACACCTTC. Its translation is CASSKDRNYGYTF.

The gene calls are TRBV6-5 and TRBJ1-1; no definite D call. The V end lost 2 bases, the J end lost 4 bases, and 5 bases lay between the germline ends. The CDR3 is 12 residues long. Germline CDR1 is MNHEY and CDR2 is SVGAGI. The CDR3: CASSYVGTEAFF. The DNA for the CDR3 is TGTGCCAGCAGTTACGTCGGCACTGAAGCTTTCTTT.

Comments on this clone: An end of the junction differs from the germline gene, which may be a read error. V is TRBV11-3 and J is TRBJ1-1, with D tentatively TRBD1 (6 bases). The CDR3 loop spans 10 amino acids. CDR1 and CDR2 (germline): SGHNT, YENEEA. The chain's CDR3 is CASRGGEAFF. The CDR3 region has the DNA TGTGCTAGCAGGGGAGGCGAAGCTTTCTTT. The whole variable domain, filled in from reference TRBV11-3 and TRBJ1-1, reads EAGVVQSPRYKIIEKKQPVAFWCNPISGHNTLYWYLQNLGQGPELLIRYENEEAVDDSQLPKDRFSAERLKGVDSTLKIQPAELGDSAVYLCASRGGEAFFGQGTRLTVV.

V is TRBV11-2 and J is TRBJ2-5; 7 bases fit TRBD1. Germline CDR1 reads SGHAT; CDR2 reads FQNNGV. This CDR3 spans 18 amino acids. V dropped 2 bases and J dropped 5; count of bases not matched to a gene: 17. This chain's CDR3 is CASSLFRAATGSGETQYF. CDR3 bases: TGTGCCAGCAGCTTATTTCGCGCGGCGACAGGGTCGGGGGAGACCCAGTACTTC.

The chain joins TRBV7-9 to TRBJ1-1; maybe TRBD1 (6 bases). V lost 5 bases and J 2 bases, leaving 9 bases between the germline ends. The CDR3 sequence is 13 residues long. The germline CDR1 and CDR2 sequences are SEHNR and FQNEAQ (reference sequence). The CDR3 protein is CASSRDTNTEAFF. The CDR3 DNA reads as TGTGCCAGCAGCCGGGACACTAACACTGAAGCTTTCTTT.

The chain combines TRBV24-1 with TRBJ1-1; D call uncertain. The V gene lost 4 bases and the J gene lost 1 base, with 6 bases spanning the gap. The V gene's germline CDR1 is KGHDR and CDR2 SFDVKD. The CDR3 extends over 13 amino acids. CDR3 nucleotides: TGTGCCACCAGTGACGGAGCGAACACTGAAGCTTTCTTT. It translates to CATSDGANTEAFF.

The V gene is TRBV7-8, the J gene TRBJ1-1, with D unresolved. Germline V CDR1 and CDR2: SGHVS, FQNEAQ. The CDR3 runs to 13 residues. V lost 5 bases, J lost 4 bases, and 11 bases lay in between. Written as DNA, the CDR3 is TGTGCCAGCAGCCAAATATCGGGCACTGAAGCTTTCTTT. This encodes CASSQISGTEAFF.

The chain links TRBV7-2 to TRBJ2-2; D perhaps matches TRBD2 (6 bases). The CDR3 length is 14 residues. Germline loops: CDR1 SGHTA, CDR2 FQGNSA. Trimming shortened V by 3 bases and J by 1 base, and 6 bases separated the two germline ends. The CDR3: CASSLGGNTGELFF. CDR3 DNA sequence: TGTGCCAGCAGCTTGGGGGGGAACACCGGGGAGCTGTTTTTT.

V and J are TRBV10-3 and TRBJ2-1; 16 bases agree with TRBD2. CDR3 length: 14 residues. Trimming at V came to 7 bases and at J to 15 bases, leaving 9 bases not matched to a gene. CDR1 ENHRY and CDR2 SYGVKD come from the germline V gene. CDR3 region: CAINQGLAGGQAFF. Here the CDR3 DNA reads TGTGCCATCAACCAGGGACTAGCGGGGGGGCAGGCGTTCTTC.

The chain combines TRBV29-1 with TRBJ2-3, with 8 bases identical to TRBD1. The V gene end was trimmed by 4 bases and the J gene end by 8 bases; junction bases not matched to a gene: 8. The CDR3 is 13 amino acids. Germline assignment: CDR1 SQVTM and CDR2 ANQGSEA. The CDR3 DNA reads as TGCAGCGTTGCCCAGGGGGCGCAGGTTACGCAGTATTTT. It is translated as CSVAQGAQVTQYF.

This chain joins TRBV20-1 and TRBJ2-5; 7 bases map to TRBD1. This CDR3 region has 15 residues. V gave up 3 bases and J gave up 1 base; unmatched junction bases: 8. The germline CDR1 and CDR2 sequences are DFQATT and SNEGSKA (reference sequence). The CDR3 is CSASRDSGTQETQYF. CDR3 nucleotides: TGCAGTGCTAGTCGGGACAGTGGGACCCAAGAGACCCAGTACTTC.

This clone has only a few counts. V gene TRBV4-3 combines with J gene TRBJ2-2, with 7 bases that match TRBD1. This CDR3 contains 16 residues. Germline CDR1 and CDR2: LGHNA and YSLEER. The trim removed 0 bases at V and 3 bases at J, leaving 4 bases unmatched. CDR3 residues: CASSQDPTGDTGELFF. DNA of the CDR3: TGCGCCAGCAGCCAAGATCCCACAGGGGACACCGGGGAGCTGTTTTTT.

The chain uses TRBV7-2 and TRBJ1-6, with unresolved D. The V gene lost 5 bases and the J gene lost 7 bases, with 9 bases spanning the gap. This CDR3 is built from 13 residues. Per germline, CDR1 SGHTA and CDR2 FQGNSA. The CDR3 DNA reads TGTGCCAGCAGCGCAGGCGGGAATTCACCCCTCCACTTT. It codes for CASSAGGNSPLHF.

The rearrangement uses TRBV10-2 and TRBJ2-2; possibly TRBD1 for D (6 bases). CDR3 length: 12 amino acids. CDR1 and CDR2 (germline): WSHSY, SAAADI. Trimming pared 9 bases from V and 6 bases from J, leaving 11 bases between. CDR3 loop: CASQQGPGELFF. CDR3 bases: TGCGCCAGTCAACAGGGTCCCGGGGAGCTGTTTTTT.

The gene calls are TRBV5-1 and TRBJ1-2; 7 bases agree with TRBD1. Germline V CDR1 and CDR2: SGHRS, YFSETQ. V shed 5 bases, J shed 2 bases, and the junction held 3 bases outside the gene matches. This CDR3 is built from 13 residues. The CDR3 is CASRGQRNYGYTF. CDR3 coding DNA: TGCGCCAGCAGGGGACAGCGCAACTATGGCTACACCTTC.

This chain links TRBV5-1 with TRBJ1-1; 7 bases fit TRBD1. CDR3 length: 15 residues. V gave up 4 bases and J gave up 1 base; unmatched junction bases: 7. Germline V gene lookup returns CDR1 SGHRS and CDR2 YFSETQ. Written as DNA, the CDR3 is TGCGCCAGCAGCCTCGCCAGGGGGGAGAACACTGAAGCTTTCTTT. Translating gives CASSLARGENTEAFF.

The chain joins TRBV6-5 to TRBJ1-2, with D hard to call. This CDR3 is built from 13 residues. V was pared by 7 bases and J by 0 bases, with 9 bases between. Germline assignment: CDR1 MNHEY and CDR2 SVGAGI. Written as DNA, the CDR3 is TGTGCCAGCACCCCACGAGCTAACTATGGCTACACCTTC. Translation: CASTPRANYGYTF.

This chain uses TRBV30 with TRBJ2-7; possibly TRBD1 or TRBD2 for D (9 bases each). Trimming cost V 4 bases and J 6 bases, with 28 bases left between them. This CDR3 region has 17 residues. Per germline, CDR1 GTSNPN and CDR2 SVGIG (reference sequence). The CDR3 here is CAWTRDRVAGGPVEQYF. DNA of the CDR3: TGTGCCTGGACCCGGGACAGGGTTGCGGGGGGGCCCGTCGAGCAGTACTTC.

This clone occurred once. The CDR3 DNA reads as TGTGCCAGCAGTGAATTCTCAGGGGCGGATCAGCCCCAGCATTTT. Protein product: CASSEFSGADQPQHF. The chain has TRBV2 and TRBJ1-5; possible D gene TRBD1, 6 bases. The CDR3 loop spans 15 amino acids. Trimming shortened V by 2 bases and J by 5 bases, and 13 bases separated the two germline ends. Germline V CDR1 and CDR2: SNHLY, FYNNEI.

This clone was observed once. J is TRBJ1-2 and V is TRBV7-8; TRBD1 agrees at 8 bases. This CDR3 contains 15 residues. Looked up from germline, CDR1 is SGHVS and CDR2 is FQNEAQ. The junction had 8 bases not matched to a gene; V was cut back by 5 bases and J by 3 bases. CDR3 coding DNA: TGTGCCAGCAGCCAGGGGGCAGGGGCCCACTATGGCTACACCTTC. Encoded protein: CASSQGAGAHYGYTF.

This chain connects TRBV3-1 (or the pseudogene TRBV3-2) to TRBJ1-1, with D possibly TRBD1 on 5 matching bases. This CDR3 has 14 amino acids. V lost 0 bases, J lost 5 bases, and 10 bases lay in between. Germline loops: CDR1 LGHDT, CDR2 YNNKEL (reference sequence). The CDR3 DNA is TGTGCCAGCAGCCAAGAGGGGGGTGGAACTGAAGCTTTCTTT. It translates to CASSQEGGGTEAFF.

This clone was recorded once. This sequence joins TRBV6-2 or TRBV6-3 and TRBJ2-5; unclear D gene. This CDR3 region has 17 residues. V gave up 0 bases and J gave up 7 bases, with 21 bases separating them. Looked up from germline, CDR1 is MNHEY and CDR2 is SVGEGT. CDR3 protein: CASSYSGDSLLRRTQYF. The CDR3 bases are TGTGCCAGCAGTTACTCGGGTGACTCTCTCTTGCGAAGGACCCAGTACTTC.

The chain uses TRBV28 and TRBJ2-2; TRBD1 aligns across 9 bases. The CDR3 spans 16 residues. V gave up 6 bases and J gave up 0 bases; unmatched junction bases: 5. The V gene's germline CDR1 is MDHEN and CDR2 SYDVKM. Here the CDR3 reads CASRRTGVANTGELFF. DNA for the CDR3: TGTGCCAGCAGGAGGACAGGGGTCGCGAACACCGGGGAGCTGTTTTTT.

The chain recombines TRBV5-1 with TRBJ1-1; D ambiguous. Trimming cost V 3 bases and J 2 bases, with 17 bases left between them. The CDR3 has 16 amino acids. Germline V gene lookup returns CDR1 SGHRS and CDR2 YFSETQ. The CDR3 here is CASSSPPRGTNTEAFF. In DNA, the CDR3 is TGCGCCAGCAGCTCCCCCCCTCGGGGAACTAACACTGAAGCTTTCTTT. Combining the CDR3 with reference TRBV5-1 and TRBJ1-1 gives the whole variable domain KAGVTQTPRYLIKTRGQQVTLSCSPISGHRSVSWYQQTPGQGLQFLFEYFSETQRNKGNFPGRFSGRQFSNSRSEMNVSTLELGDSALYLCASSSPPRGTNTEAFFGQGTRLTVV.

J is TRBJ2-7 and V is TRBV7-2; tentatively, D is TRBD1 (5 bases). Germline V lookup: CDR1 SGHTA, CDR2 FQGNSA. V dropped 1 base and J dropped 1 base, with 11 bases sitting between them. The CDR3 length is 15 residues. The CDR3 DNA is TGTGCCAGCAGCTTAGAGGGCAGGGAATCCTACGAGCAGTACTTC. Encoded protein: CASSLEGRESYEQYF.

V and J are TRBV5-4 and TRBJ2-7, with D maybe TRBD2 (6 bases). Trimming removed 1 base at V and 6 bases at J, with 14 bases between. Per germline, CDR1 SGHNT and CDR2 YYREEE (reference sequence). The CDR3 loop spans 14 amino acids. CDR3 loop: CASSLPGGAGEQYF. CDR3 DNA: TGTGCCAGCAGCTTGCCCGGAGGGGCAGGCGAGCAGTACTTC.

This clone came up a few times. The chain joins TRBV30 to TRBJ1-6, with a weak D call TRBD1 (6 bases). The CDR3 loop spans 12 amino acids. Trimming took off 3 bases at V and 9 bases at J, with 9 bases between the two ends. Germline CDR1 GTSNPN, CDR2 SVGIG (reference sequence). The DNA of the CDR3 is TGTGCCTGGAGCCCAGGGGCTTCACCCCTCCACTTT. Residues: CAWSPGASPLHF.